The 23 T cell receptor beta chains given below trace back to one sample, sequenced in a study of T cell responses to AZD1222 COVID-19 vaccine. Profiling relied on immunoSEQ multiplex PCR, and the TCRdb table lists in-frame clones only, not all of them. The sample lists some 100,000 clones, roughly 86% occurring once. Sequenced material: peripheral blood, taken on day 0 of MenACWY control vaccination. The receptor set was obtained from an adult in good health.

Written as DNA, the CDR3 is TGTGCCAGCAGCTTGGGACAGGGGGCCGTCTTAACTGAAGCTTTCTTT. Translated: CASSLGQGAVLTEAFF. This rearrangement joins TRBV7-6 to TRBJ1-1, with 12 positions matching TRBD1. The CDR3 is 16 amino acids. Germline V lookup: CDR1 SGHVS, CDR2 FNYEAQ. The V segment lost 3 bases and the J segment 5 bases; nucleotides outside the gene matches: 7.

This sequence joins TRBV29-1 and TRBJ2-1, with TRBD2 matching 12 bases. CDR3 length: 15 amino acids. Germline V gene sequence: CDR1 SQVTM, CDR2 ANQGSEA. V was clipped by 3 bases and J by 6 bases; unmatched bases: 6. The CDR3 DNA is TGCAGCGTTGATATGACTAGCGGGAGACTCAATGAGCAGTTCTTC. Its protein product is CSVDMTSGRLNEQFF.

The genes are TRBV7-3 and TRBJ1-1; no clear D. The CDR3 spans 13 residues. Trimming shortened V by 4 bases and J by 4 bases, and 10 bases separated the two germline ends. Germline CDR1 SGHTA, CDR2 FQGTGA. CDR3 in amino acids: CASSSQGSTEAFF. The CDR3 DNA is TGTGCCAGCAGCTCCCAAGGGTCCACTGAAGCTTTCTTT. Combining the CDR3 with reference TRBV7-3 and TRBJ1-1 gives the whole variable domain GAGVSQTPSNKVTEKGKYVELRCDPISGHTALYWYRQSLGQGPEFLIYFQGTGAADDSGLPNDRFFAVRPEGSVSTLKIQRTERGDSAVYLCASSSQGSTEAFFGQGTRLTVV.

V and J are TRBV15 and TRBJ1-3, with a possible D match to TRBD1 (6 bases). The CDR3 spans 14 residues. The V gene lost 4 bases and the J gene lost 7 bases, with 14 bases spanning the gap. Germline CDR1 and CDR2: LNHNV and YYDKDF (reference sequence). The CDR3 DNA reads as TGTGCCACCAGCAATCCCCTCAGGGGCAACACCATATATTTT. As protein: CATSNPLRGNTIYF.

This clone has just one count. The V gene is TRBV4-3, the J gene TRBJ1-1; 7 bases align to TRBD1. The junction had 10 bases not matched to a gene; V was cut back by 1 base and J by 5 bases. Germline V gives CDR1 LGHNA, CDR2 YSLEER. This CDR3 has 16 residues. This chain's CDR3 is CASSQALRTGGTEAFF. The CDR3 nucleotides read TGCGCCAGCAGCCAAGCCCTACGGACAGGTGGAACTGAAGCTTTCTTT.

This chain joins TRBV7-9 and TRBJ2-7, with D tentatively TRBD1 (6 bases). The CDR3 has 15 residues. The V gene's germline CDR1 is SEHNR and CDR2 FQNEAQ (reference sequence). Trimming took 5 bases from V and 6 from J, leaving 20 bases between them. This CDR3 reads CASSVSAGGSPEQYF. For the CDR3, the DNA is TGTGCCAGCAGCGTCAGCGCTGGGGGCTCCCCCGAGCAGTACTTC.

This clone was seen more than once but under ten times. J is TRBJ2-3 and V is TRBV28; TRBD1 agrees at 8 bases. The CDR3 has 14 residues. Germline trimming cut 6 bases from V and 3 bases from J; bases unmatched to any gene: 5. CDR1 is MDHEN, CDR2 SYDVKM, per germline. This CDR3 reads CASSPWTGTDTQYF. DNA for the CDR3: TGTGCCAGCAGCCCCTGGACAGGGACAGATACGCAGTATTTT.

The V gene is TRBV5-5, the J gene TRBJ1-4; no clear D. Trimming removed 5 bases at V and 5 bases at J, with 16 bases between. CDR1 is SGHKS, CDR2 YYEKEE, per germline (reference sequence). The CDR3 totals 15 residues. Written as DNA, the CDR3 is TGTGCCAGCAGTCGGCCACTACACGGGAATGAAAAACTGTTTTTT. It encodes CASSRPLHGNEKLFF.

The chain is built from TRBV27 and TRBJ2-5, with TRBD2 matching over 10 bases. The V segment lost 5 bases and the J segment 0 bases; nucleotides outside the gene matches: 9. From germline, CDR1 is MNHEY and CDR2 SMNVEV (reference sequence). This CDR3 spans 17 amino acids. In DNA, the CDR3 is TGTGCCAGCAGTCCCGGACGACTAGCGGGTTACCAAGAGACCCAGTACTTC. This translates into CASSPGRLAGYQETQYF.

The chain employs TRBV27 and TRBJ1-2; D is uncertain. V dropped 6 bases and J dropped 0 bases, with 11 bases sitting between them. Germline CDR1 is MNHEY and CDR2 is SMNVEV (reference sequence). This CDR3 contains 14 residues. The CDR3 DNA sequence: TGTGCCAGCAGCCACGTTGCTACTAACTATGGCTACACCTTC. It specifies CASSHVATNYGYTF.

This chain joins TRBV7-6 and TRBJ2-5; TRBD1 matches 7 bases. Germline loops: CDR1 SGHVS, CDR2 FNYEAQ. The length of the CDR3 is 12 residues. V shed 5 bases and J 10 bases; nucleotides not matched to a gene: 7. The CDR3 region is CASSPQTGIQYF. The DNA for the CDR3 is TGTGCCAGCAGCCCCCAGACAGGGATCCAGTACTTC.

The chain links TRBV4-3 to TRBJ2-1; D perhaps matches TRBD2 (7 bases). The V and J ends lost 4 bases and 3 bases respectively, with 13 bases between them. This CDR3 has 15 amino acids. Germline assignment: CDR1 LGHNA and CDR2 YSLEER. The CDR3 nucleotides are TGCGCCAGCAGCCCGCGCGGGGGCTACTACAATGAGCAGTTCTTC. Its protein is CASSPRGGYYNEQFF.

The chain links TRBV7-2 to TRBJ2-7, with 8 bases aligning to TRBD1. The CDR3 sequence is 15 residues long. CDR1 and CDR2 (germline): SGHTA, FQGNSA. V lost 1 base, J lost 4 bases, and 6 bases stayed unmatched. The DNA of the CDR3 is TGTGCCAGCAGCTTAGTGAGTCAGGGGGCGTACGAGCAGTACTTC. Translation gives CASSLVSQGAYEQYF.

The chain links TRBV6-4 to TRBJ2-3, with TRBD2 identical over 15 bases. CDR1 and CDR2 from the germline V gene are MRHNA and SNTAGT. The CDR3 has 18 residues. V was pared by 5 bases and J by 1 base, with 7 bases of the junction left unmatched. The CDR3 region is CASSSGTSGGPGTDTQYF. Here the CDR3 DNA reads TGTGCCAGCAGTTCCGGGACTAGCGGGGGGCCCGGCACAGATACGCAGTATTTT.

This clone was picked up one time. The V and J genes are TRBV4-2 and TRBJ1-1; D remains ambiguous. Germline CDR1 LGHNA, CDR2 YNFKEQ. The CDR3 is 16 amino acids. Trimming took off 2 bases at V and 0 bases at J, with 13 bases between the two ends. CDR3 region: CASSQTVPEVNTEAFF. CDR3 DNA: TGTGCCAGCAGCCAAACCGTCCCCGAAGTGAACACTGAAGCTTTCTTT.

V usage is TRBV4-1 and J usage is TRBJ1-5, with D perhaps matching TRBD1 (5 bases). CDR3 length: 14 amino acids. Trimming took 2 bases from V and 7 from J, leaving 12 bases between them. Germline loops: CDR1 MGHRA, CDR2 YSYEKL. The CDR3 nucleotides are TGCGCCAGCAGCCAATTTGTAGGGGCGCAGCCCCAGCATTTT. Translated: CASSQFVGAQPQHF.

Written as DNA, the CDR3 is TGTGCCAGCAGCTTGGGCGGGAGTAAACTCTACGAGCAGTACTTC. The encoded protein is CASSLGGSKLYEQYF. This chain links TRBV11-2 with TRBJ2-7, with 7 bases matching TRBD2. V shed 3 bases and J 3 bases; nucleotides not matched to a gene: 8. Germline CDR1 and CDR2: SGHAT and FQNNGV. CDR3 length equals 15 residues.

This clone was counted only a few times. V and J are TRBV5-1 and TRBJ2-3; D is unclear. Germline lookup yields CDR1 SGHRS and CDR2 YFSETQ. The V end lost 2 bases, the J end lost 0 bases, and 7 bases lay between the germline ends. CDR3 length: 14 residues. CDR3 sequence (DNA): TGCGCCAGCAGCTTCGAGGCAAGCACAGATACGCAGTATTTT. Amino acid sequence: CASSFEASTDTQYF. The full variable domain, its missing parts supplied by reference TRBV5-1 and TRBJ2-3, is KAGVTQTPRYLIKTRGQQVTLSCSPISGHRSVSWYQQTPGQGLQFLFEYFSETQRNKGNFPGRFSGRQFSNSRSEMNVSTLELGDSALYLCASSFEASTDTQYFGPGTRLTVL.

The chain is built from TRBV28 and TRBJ2-7, with TRBD1 matching over 12 bases. The germline V gene has CDR1 MDHEN and CDR2 SYDVKM. With 7 bases clipped from V and 6 bases from J, the junction kept 7 bases outside the gene matches. CDR3 size: 14 residues. The CDR3 nucleotides are TGTGCCAGCACAAAGGGGACAGGGGGCTTCGAGCAGTACTTC. This codes for CASTKGTGGFEQYF.

The chain is built from TRBV7-2 and TRBJ2-1; maybe TRBD2 (6 bases). This CDR3 has 17 amino acids. With 4 bases removed from V and 4 bases from J, the gap between germline ends came to 20 bases. Germline V gene sequence: CDR1 SGHTA, CDR2 FQGNSA. The CDR3 DNA is TGTGCCAGCAGCTCCCTCGGCGACGGGAGTCGGTACAATGAGCAGTTCTTC. It codes for CASSSLGDGSRYNEQFF.

The V and J genes are TRBV7-6 and TRBJ1-4; the D gene is possibly TRBD1 (6 bases). This CDR3 region has 14 residues. The germline V gene encodes CDR1 SGHVS and CDR2 FNYEAQ. Trimming removed 4 bases from V and 7 bases from J, with 13 bases in between. The CDR3 sequence is CASSSGGLGEKLFF. The CDR3 DNA follows: TGTGCCAGCAGCTCCGGGGGCCTCGGTGAAAAACTGTTTTTT.

CDR3 DNA sequence: TGTGCCAGCAGCGGGTCTAGCGGGAGGGCCGGCCATGAGCAGTTCTTC. Protein: CASSGSSGRAGHEQFF. This rearrangement joins TRBV7-9 to TRBJ2-1; 12 bases align to TRBD2. Losses at the gene ends were 5 bases for V and 8 bases for J; bases not matched to a gene: 10. Per the germline V gene, CDR1 is SEHNR and CDR2 is FQNEAQ (reference sequence). The CDR3 sequence is 16 residues long.

The chain uses TRBV5-6 and TRBJ1-1; 9 nucleotides align to TRBD1. With V trimmed by 4 bases and J by 6 bases, 10 bases remained unmatched. The CDR3 runs to 15 residues. From germline, CDR1 is SGHDT and CDR2 YYEEEE. The CDR3 protein is CASSLKYRGPAEAFF. As DNA, the CDR3 is TGTGCCAGCAGCCTGAAGTACAGGGGGCCTGCTGAAGCTTTCTTT.